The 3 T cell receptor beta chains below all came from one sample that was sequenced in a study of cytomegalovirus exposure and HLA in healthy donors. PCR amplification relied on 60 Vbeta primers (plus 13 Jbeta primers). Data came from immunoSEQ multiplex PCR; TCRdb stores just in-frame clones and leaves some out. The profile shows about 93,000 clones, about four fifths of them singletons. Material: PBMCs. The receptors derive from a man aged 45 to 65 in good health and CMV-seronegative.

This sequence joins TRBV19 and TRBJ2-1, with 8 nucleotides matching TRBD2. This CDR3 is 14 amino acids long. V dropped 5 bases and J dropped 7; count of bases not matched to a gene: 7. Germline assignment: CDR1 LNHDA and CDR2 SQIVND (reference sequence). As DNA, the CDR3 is TGTGCCAGTAGTCCAGCGGGAGCCGGGAATGAGCAGTTCTTC. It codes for CASSPAGAGNEQFF.

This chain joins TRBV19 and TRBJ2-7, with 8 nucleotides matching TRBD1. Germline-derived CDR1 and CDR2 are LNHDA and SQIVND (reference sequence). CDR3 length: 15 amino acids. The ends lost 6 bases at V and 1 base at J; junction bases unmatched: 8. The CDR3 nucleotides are TGTGCCAGTAGCCGAGACAGGGGTGATTCCTACGAGCAGTACTTC. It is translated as CASSRDRGDSYEQYF.

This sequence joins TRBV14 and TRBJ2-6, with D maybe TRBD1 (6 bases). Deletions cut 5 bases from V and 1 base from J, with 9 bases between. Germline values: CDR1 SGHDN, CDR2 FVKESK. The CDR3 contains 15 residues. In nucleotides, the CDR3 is TGTGCCAGCAGCTTTACAGGGTCTGGGGCCAACGTCCTGACTTTC. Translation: CASSFTGSGANVLTF.